The 6 T cell receptor beta chains presented below share a single source sample, sequenced in a study of CD8 T cell repertoires and HIV-1 epitope variants. The method was immunoSEQ multiplex PCR; TCRdb's version includes in-frame clones alone and lacks a portion of them. The sample records tens of thousands of clones, 60% to 80% being singletons. The sequenced sample was uncultured baseline CD8+ T cells from peripheral blood mononuclear cells (PBMCs). Receptors originate from a male donor with HIV.

The chain uses TRBV5-1 and TRBJ2-1; 10 bases fit TRBD2. The length of the CDR3 is 15 residues. The germline V gene encodes CDR1 SGHRS and CDR2 YFSETQ. Trimming cost V 0 bases and J 8 bases; bases outside gene matches: 5. CDR3 amino acids: CASSLVTSGIDEQFF. CDR3 DNA: TGCGCCAGCAGCTTGGTAACTAGCGGGATAGATGAGCAGTTCTTC.

The rearrangement joins TRBV5-1 to TRBJ2-3; unclear D gene. The CDR3 spans 15 residues. V gave up 2 bases and J gave up 3 bases, with 13 bases separating them. CDR1 and CDR2 from the germline V gene are SGHRS and YFSETQ. The CDR3 region has the DNA TGCGCCAGCAGCTTTTTATCAGTCGGAACAGATACGCAGTATTTT. Its translation is CASSFLSVGTDTQYF.

In nucleotides, the CDR3 is TGTGCCAGCAGTGAGGGGCTAGCGGGAAAGGAGACCCAGTACTTC. It codes for CASSEGLAGKETQYF. The chain combines TRBV2 with TRBJ2-5, with 9 nucleotides matching TRBD2. Trimming removed 3 bases from V and 5 bases from J; junction bases left unmatched: 7. Germline V gene sequence: CDR1 SNHLY, CDR2 FYNNEI. The CDR3 is 15 amino acids.

As to this clone: The junction departs from the called germline gene at one end, perhaps through a read error. V is TRBV15 and J is TRBJ1-1; tentatively, D is TRBD1 (6 bases). This CDR3 is 19 amino acids long. Germline lookup yields CDR1 LNHNV and CDR2 YYDKDF (reference sequence). CDR3 in DNA: TGTGCCACCAGCAGAGATGACCCGGGCCCAACAGGGTTGAACATTGAAGCTTTCTTT. Translated: CATSRDDPGPTGLNIEAFF.

The chain employs TRBV7-9 and TRBJ2-7; no firm D call. The CDR3 is 13 residues long. Germline CDR1 SEHNR, CDR2 FQNEAQ (reference sequence). Trimming cost V 5 bases and J 3 bases, with 11 bases left between them. The CDR3 spells CASSPPGDYEQYF. The DNA for the CDR3 is TGTGCCAGCAGCCCGCCAGGAGACTACGAGCAGTACTTC.

This sequence joins TRBV5-1 and TRBJ2-3, with TRBD2 as a possible D gene (5 bases). V lost 2 bases and J lost 4, with 11 bases in between. From germline, CDR1 is SGHRS and CDR2 YFSETQ. This CDR3 region has 14 residues. As DNA, the CDR3 is TGCGCCAGCAGCTTAGTGGAGAGGGCAGATACGCAGTATTTT. It codes for CASSLVERADTQYF.